These 28 T cell receptor beta chains came from one sample sequenced in a study of T cell repertoires in cytomegalovirus infection. TCRdb ran MiXCR on the reads and lists one entry per CDR3 protein. This sample has around 740,000 distinct CDR3 sequences, with about 40% found just once. The sample taken for sequencing was PBMCs. Receptors originate from a human donor in good health (CMV status not recorded). Some clones in this sample may be carry-over from other donors' samples.

CDR3 sequence: CASRGQSGEQFF. The CDR3 nucleotides are TGTGCCAGCAGGGGTCAATCGGGTGAGCAGTTCTTC. The V gene is TRBV6-4, the J gene TRBJ2-1; D ambiguous. The CDR3 loop spans 12 amino acids. The germline gives CDR1 MRHNA, CDR2 SNTAGT. The V end lost 6 bases, the J end lost 9 bases, and 12 bases lay between the germline ends.

Comment on this clonotype: It may be a read error: a sequence one base away is much more abundant. The conserved closing phenylalanine or tryptophan is absent in this CDR3, likely reflecting a read error. This chain connects TRBV7-8 to TRBJ2-1; TRBD1 aligns across 8 bases. CDR1 is SGHVS, CDR2 FQNEAQ, per germline. The CDR3 is 16 amino acids. V trimming: 5 bases; J trimming: 4 bases; junction bases outside the gene matches: 10. The DNA of the CDR3 is TGTGCCAGCAGCGGAAGCCGGGACAGGCAATACAATGAGCAGTTCTGC. This sequence encodes CASSGSRDRQYNEQFC.

This clonotype was detected a few times. This chain connects TRBV4-1 to TRBJ2-7; 11 bases fit TRBD1. V was pared by 0 bases and J by 6 bases, with 4 bases of the junction left unmatched. The CDR3 extends over 15 amino acids. Germline V CDR1 and CDR2: MGHRA, YSYEKL. CDR3 nucleotides: TGCGCCAGCAGCCAAGACAGGACAGGGGGCTTCGAGCAGTACTTC. It translates to CASSQDRTGGFEQYF.

About this clonotype: A much bigger clone sits one base away, suggesting this may be a read error. For the CDR3, the DNA is TGTGCCAGCACCCCCACTAACTATGGCTACACCTTC. It is translated as CASTPTNYGYTF. This chain joins TRBV12-3 or TRBV12-4 and TRBJ1-2; no definite D call. The CDR3 has 12 residues. V lost 7 bases, J lost 0 bases, and 6 bases lay in between.

To note about this clonotype: A much larger clone lies one base from this, so it may be a read error. The chain links TRBV4-1 to TRBJ2-6; D gene uncertain. From germline, CDR1 is MGHRA and CDR2 YSYEKL. V gave up 7 bases and J gave up 2 bases, with 9 bases separating them. The CDR3 runs to 14 residues. CDR3 residues: CASIHLAGANVLTF. CDR3 bases: TGCGCCAGCATCCATTTGGCTGGGGCCAACGTCCTGACTTTC.

The rearrangement joins TRBV28 to TRBJ1-2, with 11 bases that match TRBD1. This CDR3 has 14 amino acids. The V gene end was trimmed by 7 bases and the J gene end by 5 bases; junction bases not matched to a gene: 6. The V gene's germline CDR1 is MDHEN and CDR2 SYDVKM. CDR3 nucleotides: TGTGCCAGCACTCTAGGGACAGGGGGTTATGGCTACACCTTC. This sequence encodes CASTLGTGGYGYTF.

The chain is built from TRBV5-1 and TRBJ1-1; 11 bases align to TRBD1. The CDR3 totals 16 residues. Unmatched junction bases numbered 9, after V lost 3 bases and J lost 5 bases. CDR1 is SGHRS, CDR2 YFSETQ, per germline. The CDR3 sequence: CASSSSARDRGTEAFF. The DNA for the CDR3 is TGCGCCAGCAGCTCGTCCGCTCGGGACAGGGGGACTGAAGCTTTCTTT. The variable domain in full, with the rest retrieved from reference TRBV5-1 and TRBJ1-1, is KAGVTQTPRYLIKTRGQQVTLSCSPISGHRSVSWYQQTPGQGLQFLFEYFSETQRNKGNFPGRFSGRQFSNSRSEMNVSTLELGDSALYLCASSSSARDRGTEAFFGQGTRLTVV.

The V gene is TRBV6-6, the J gene TRBJ2-2; no clear D gene. V lost 2 bases and J lost 0, with 16 bases in between. Germline V gene data show CDR1 as MNHNY and CDR2 as SVGAGI (reference sequence). This CDR3 is built from 18 residues. CDR3 residues: CASSYLLEGPPNTGELFF. In DNA, the CDR3 is TGTGCCAGCAGTTACCTCCTTGAAGGGCCGCCGAACACCGGGGAGCTGTTTTTT.

The chain couples TRBV28 to TRBJ2-1, with D perhaps assigned TRBD1 or TRBD2 (5 bases each). Germline CDR1 MDHEN, CDR2 SYDVKM. Trimming removed 4 bases at V and 5 bases at J, with 9 bases between. The CDR3 covers 13 residues. CDR3: CASSWDGDNEQFF. DNA for the CDR3: TGTGCCAGCAGTTGGGACGGGGACAATGAGCAGTTCTTC.

Turning to this clonotype: Given a much more abundant clone one base away, this may be a read error. No conserved phenylalanine or tryptophan ends this CDR3, so it is likely a read error. V gene TRBV10-3 combines with J gene TRBJ2-3; D uncertain. V gave up 6 bases and J gave up 3 bases, with 28 bases separating them. Germline V lookup: CDR1 ENHRY, CDR2 SYGVKD. The CDR3 contains 19 residues. The CDR3 DNA follows: TGTGCCATCAGCCCTCCGTCTTATATCCCACGTTCAGAAACAGATACGCAGTATCTT. Its protein product is CAISPPSYIPRSETDTQYL.

The chain couples TRBV7-3 to TRBJ1-2, with D maybe TRBD1 (5 bases). Germline V gene sequence: CDR1 SGHTA, CDR2 FQGTGA. V was trimmed by 5 bases and J by 6 bases, leaving 19 bases between them. CDR3 length equals 15 residues. In DNA, the CDR3 is TGTGCCAGCAGCCAAGTAGCTAGGGGACCACATGGCTACACCTTC. Amino acids: CASSQVARGPHGYTF. Complete variable domain (other parts from reference TRBV7-3 and TRBJ1-2): GAGVSQTPSNKVTEKGKYVELRCDPISGHTALYWYRQSLGQGPEFLIYFQGTGAADDSGLPNDRFFAVRPEGSVSTLKIQRTERGDSAVYLCASSQVARGPHGYTFGSGTRLTVV.

The chain links TRBV20-1 to TRBJ2-3, with D unresolved. This CDR3 spans 14 amino acids. Germline loops: CDR1 DFQATT, CDR2 SNEGSKA (reference sequence). V was clipped by 3 bases and J by 1 base, with 11 bases between them. The CDR3 spells CSASHRARTDTQYF. For the CDR3, the DNA is TGCAGTGCTAGTCACCGCGCGCGCACAGATACGCAGTATTTT.

This clonotype was observed a few times. This rearrangement joins TRBV7-9 to TRBJ2-7; 7 bases are shared with TRBD1. Trimming removed 5 bases from V and 7 bases from J; junction bases left unmatched: 17. Germline V CDR1 and CDR2: SEHNR, FQNEAQ (reference sequence). The CDR3 is made up of 16 amino acids. The DNA of the CDR3 is TGTGCCAGCAGCCTCCAATACCCGACAGGGATAGGGGAGCAGTACTTC. It is translated as CASSLQYPTGIGEQYF.

The chain carries TRBV5-5 and TRBJ1-3; 10 bases line up with TRBD1. With 4 bases clipped from V and 1 base from J, the junction kept 2 bases outside the gene matches. The CDR3 extends over 15 amino acids. Per germline, CDR1 SGHKS and CDR2 YYEKEE (reference sequence). CDR3 residues: CASSRDRGSGNTIYF. The CDR3 DNA follows: TGTGCCAGCAGCCGGGACAGGGGTTCTGGAAACACCATATATTTT.

This chain connects TRBV28 to TRBJ1-5; TRBD1 matches at 8 bases. The CDR3 extends over 18 amino acids. The V segment lost 5 bases and the J segment 2 bases; nucleotides outside the gene matches: 14. Germline V gene data show CDR1 as MDHEN and CDR2 as SYDVKM. CDR3: CASSPPTGVGTRNQPQHF. DNA of the CDR3: TGTGCCAGCAGTCCGCCGACAGGGGTTGGGACGCGCAATCAGCCCCAGCATTTT.

This clonotype occurred a few times. The chain recombines TRBV27 with TRBJ2-2; no firm D call. With 0 bases removed from V and 1 base from J, the gap between germline ends came to 9 bases. The germline V gene has CDR1 MNHEY and CDR2 SMNVEV (reference sequence). This CDR3 is 16 amino acids long. The CDR3 loop reads CASSLSSLLNTGELFF. CDR3 DNA sequence: TGTGCCAGCAGTTTATCGTCCTTACTGAACACCGGGGAGCTGTTTTTT.

This clonotype was picked up a small number of times. The gene calls are TRBV7-9 and TRBJ1-1, with D unclear. CDR3 size: 14 residues. CDR1 and CDR2 from the germline V gene are SEHNR and FQNEAQ (reference sequence). V was pared by 2 bases and J by 1 base, with 8 bases between. The CDR3 DNA follows: TGTGCCAGCAGCTTACAACAGAAGAACACTGAAGCTTTCTTT. Translation: CASSLQQKNTEAFF.

The rearrangement uses TRBV28 and TRBJ2-7; TRBD1 is a possible D gene (6 bases). V lost 4 bases, J lost 2 bases, and 15 bases lay in between. Per the germline V gene, CDR1 is MDHEN and CDR2 is SYDVKM. The CDR3 has 15 amino acids. The CDR3 region has the DNA TGTGCCAGCAGTTCGACAGGAAATCCAACCTACGAGCAGTACTTC. Translating it yields CASSSTGNPTYEQYF. The full variable domain, with the rest looked up from reference TRBV28 and TRBJ2-7, is DVKVTQSSRYLVKRTGEKVFLECVQDMDHENMFWYRQDPGLGLRLIYFSYDVKMKEKGDIPEGYSVSREKKERFSLILESASTNQTSMYLCASSSTGNPTYEQYFGPGTRLTVT.

For this clonotype: The junction departs from the called germline gene at one end, perhaps through a read error. This sequence joins TRBV7-2 and TRBJ1-1; 9 nucleotides line up with TRBD1. The CDR3 is 15 residues long. Germline V gene data show CDR1 as SGHTA and CDR2 as FQGNSA. CDR3 sequence: CASSFTGGAQTEDFF. For the CDR3, the DNA is TGTGCCAGCAGCTTTACAGGGGGCGCGCAAACGGAAGATTTCTTT.

The J gene is TRBJ1-2, the V gene TRBV7-6, with unresolved D. The length of the CDR3 is 13 residues. CDR1 and CDR2 (germline): SGHVS, FNYEAQ. Trimming removed 4 bases at V and 6 bases at J, with 12 bases between. CDR3 DNA: TGTGCCAGCAGCTCCCGGGAGGCGGATGGCTACACCTTC. Translating gives CASSSREADGYTF.

This chain connects TRBV19 to TRBJ1-2; D remains unclear. The CDR3 length is 16 residues. Looked up from germline, CDR1 is LNHDA and CDR2 is SQIVND (reference sequence). V lost 5 bases to trimming and J lost 5 bases, with 21 bases between them. The CDR3 nucleotides read TGTGCCAGTAGTCAATCCCTCCTTGTGGAACAATATGGCTACACCTTC. The encoded protein is CASSQSLLVEQYGYTF.

This clonotype was detected ten times or more. The chain has TRBV7-2 and TRBJ2-1; a possible D gene is TRBD2 (7 bases). The germline V and J ends were trimmed by 1 base and 5 bases, with 21 bases remaining between them. In germline, CDR1 is SGHTA, CDR2 FQGNSA. This CDR3 spans 18 amino acids. The CDR3 here is CASSLGLRTAGPDNEQFF. CDR3 DNA: TGTGCCAGCAGCTTAGGGTTAAGGACAGCGGGGCCCGACAATGAGCAGTTCTTC. The full variable domain, with the rest looked up from reference TRBV7-2 and TRBJ2-1, is GAGVSQSPSNKVTEKGKDVELRCDPISGHTALYWYRQSLGQGLEFLIYFQGNSAPDKSGLPSDRFSAERTGGSVSTLTIQRTQQEDSAVYLCASSLGLRTAGPDNEQFFGPGTRLTVL.

The chain recombines TRBV7-9 with TRBJ2-2; D unresolved. Germline CDR1 and CDR2: SEHNR and FQNEAQ (reference sequence). The CDR3 extends over 15 amino acids. Trimming removed 6 bases at V and 1 base at J, with 12 bases between. The CDR3 nucleotides read TGTGCCAGCAGTCCCGAGTCTAGGAACACCGGGGAGCTGTTTTTT. This encodes CASSPESRNTGELFF. The full variable domain, with the rest looked up from reference TRBV7-9 and TRBJ2-2, is DTGVSQNPRHKITKRGQNVTFRCDPISEHNRLYWYRQTLGQGPEFLTYFQNEAQLEKSRLLSDRFSAERPKGSFSTLEIQRTEQGDSAMYLCASSPESRNTGELFFGEGSRLTVL.

The rearrangement uses TRBV19 and TRBJ2-3; D is perhaps TRBD2 (5 bases). The V end lost 5 bases, the J end lost 5 bases, and 8 bases lay between the germline ends. Germline CDR1 and CDR2: LNHDA and SQIVND (reference sequence). There are 12 residues in the CDR3. As DNA, the CDR3 is TGTGCCAGTAGTGGAAGCGGAGATACGCAGTATTTT. It yields the protein CASSGSGDTQYF.

This clonotype has ten or more counts. The chain employs TRBV7-2 and TRBJ2-7; 7 nucleotides match TRBD2. CDR3 length: 14 residues. Germline V gene sequence: CDR1 SGHTA, CDR2 FQGNSA. Losses at the gene ends were 5 bases for V and 3 bases for J; bases not matched to a gene: 7. Here the CDR3 reads CASSPGLVSYEQYF. CDR3 nucleotide sequence: TGTGCCAGCAGCCCCGGACTAGTTAGCTACGAGCAGTACTTC.

The chain joins TRBV6-6 to TRBJ2-1; TRBD2 agrees at 12 bases. The CDR3 extends over 14 amino acids. CDR1 and CDR2 from the germline V gene are MNHNY and SVGAGI (reference sequence). V trimming: 8 bases; J trimming: 6 bases; junction bases outside the gene matches: 5. CDR3 in amino acids: CASLTSGRFNEQFF. CDR3 sequence (DNA): TGTGCCAGCCTCACTAGCGGGAGGTTCAATGAGCAGTTCTTC.

This clonotype showed up just once. The genes are TRBV27 and TRBJ2-5; 10 bases line up with TRBD2. The CDR3 loop spans 17 amino acids. Germline loops: CDR1 MNHEY, CDR2 SMNVEV (reference sequence). V dropped 1 base and J dropped 5; count of bases not matched to a gene: 10. This CDR3 reads CASSLLSLAGVEETQYF. The CDR3 bases are TGTGCCAGCAGTTTATTATCGCTAGCGGGAGTGGAGGAGACCCAGTACTTC.

The V and J genes are TRBV30 and TRBJ1-1; no clear D gene. V gave up 3 bases and J gave up 2 bases, with 28 bases separating them. The CDR3 spans 19 residues. The V gene's germline CDR1 is GTSNPN and CDR2 SVGIG (reference sequence). As DNA, the CDR3 is TGTGCCTGGAGAGCGCCCCTACCCCACTCCACCTTTATAAACACTGAAGCTTTCTTT. Encoded protein: CAWRAPLPHSTFINTEAFF.